Listed below are T cell receptor beta chains from one sample, sequenced in a study of neurological immune-mediated disorders. Via MiXCR, TCRdb re-called the 5' RACE reads, giving one row per CDR3 protein. The sample lists tens of thousands of distinct CDR3 sequences, about an eighth occurring once. The sequenced material came from PBMCs. Receptors originate from a woman aged 55-70 years with HTLV-1-associated myelopathy (HAM/TSP). Both conserved end residues are part of each CDR3.

j_call v_call cdr3_aa
TRBJ1-5 TRBV25-1 CASSEQGGSVQPQHF
TRBJ1-3 TRBV20-1 CSARGGTGNTIYF
TRBJ2-2 TRBV5-1 CASSTGRSNTGELFF
TRBJ1-2 TRBV20-1 CSARYTGGAGDGYTF
TRBJ2-3 TRBV20-1 CSARMPSGGWDTQYF
TRBJ2-7 TRBV7-8 CASSLAPQRDIQYF
TRBJ1-6 TRBV5-1 CASSLKRQGGYNSPLHF
TRBJ2-1 TRBV5-5 CASSLGLEGGNEQFF
TRBJ1-6 TRBV9 CASSSDGSSYNSPLHF
TRBJ1-1 TRBV20-1 CSAGRTARTEAFF
TRBJ2-1 TRBV7-7 CASSLDNGGNEQFF
TRBJ1-2 TRBV10-1 CASSNTANYGYTF
TRBJ2-1 TRBV27 CASSSGRSSYNEQFF
TRBJ2-5 TRBV7-8 CASSLVGKETQYF
TRBJ2-1 TRBV6-1 CASSPSGGFYNEQFF
TRBJ2-3 TRBV5-1 CTSSFGDSTLATQYF
TRBJ1-1 TRBV5-1 CASSLLYSAANTEAFF
TRBJ1-6 TRBV19 CASSLQGDNSPLHF
TRBJ2-1 TRBV6-6 CASSYSIDYNEQFF
TRBJ2-2 TRBV28 CASRRDRVANTGELFF
TRBJ2-2 TRBV29-1 CSVAGAGELFF
TRBJ2-3 TRBV20-1 CSARDGASGGARDTQYF
TRBJ2-5 TRBV20-1 CSGRGGETQYF
TRBJ1-2 TRBV6-5 CASSYGQSYGYTF
TRBJ1-3 TRBV9 CASSDGGSGNTIYF
TRBJ2-7 TRBV3-1 CASAIAGGPSYEQYF
TRBJ2-3 TRBV20-1 CSASAWGDSTDTQYF
TRBJ2-3 TRBV20-1 CSARVQAGRTDTQYF
TRBJ2-2 TRBV7-9 CASSFRDRNTGELFF
TRBJ2-3 TRBV18 CASSLRDRGSTDTQYF
TRBJ1-2 TRBV12-3/TRBV12-4 CASRINYVYTF
TRBJ1-4 TRBV7-6 CASTDGGEGEKLFF
TRBJ2-2 TRBV20-1 CSAPRRDRVPGELFF
TRBJ2-1 TRBV24-1 CATAGLAGENYNEQFF
TRBJ1-3 TRBV6-1 CASSEYGFSGNTIYF
TRBJ2-3 TRBV12-3/TRBV12-4 CASSSPGQGPDTQYF
TRBJ2-1 TRBV20-1 CRAIGAYYNEQFF
TRBJ1-1 TRBV20-1 CSAGTGWVSAFF
TRBJ2-7 TRBV7-2 CASSYPPGHAYEQYF
TRBJ2-5 TRBV20-1 CSANTGYQETQYF
TRBJ2-3 TRBV7-2 CASSLSRGSTDTQYF
TRBJ2-7 TRBV20-1 CSAGTGEYEQYF
TRBJ1-3 TRBV20-1 CSARLPTATSGNTIYF
TRBJ2-1 TRBV10-3 CAISEIAGAYNEQFF
TRBJ1-5 TRBV12-3/TRBV12-4 CASLQGLSNQPQHF
TRBJ1-3 TRBV7-2 CASSARQGRSGNTIYF
TRBJ2-5 TRBV21-1 CASSKEPELRETQYF
TRBJ1-3 TRBV20-1 CSAYRQGITGYTIYF
TRBJ1-5 TRBV10-3 CAITAQGETRYSNQPQHF
TRBJ2-3 TRBV5-1 CASSSPTGPSTDTQYF
TRBJ2-5 TRBV23-1 CASPRGTETQYF
TRBJ2-5 TRBV3-1 CASSLHAGTRQETQYF
TRBJ1-5 TRBV27 CASSSSDRGSQPQHF
TRBJ1-2 TRBV2 CASSGPHTGAKYGYTF
TRBJ1-4 TRBV7-2 CASSWTPTGDFEKLFF
TRBJ2-7 TRBV4-3 CASSQGTSGTYEQYF
TRBJ2-1 TRBV6-1 CASRSGSLQGNEQFF
TRBJ2-1 TRBV20-1 CSAFWTSYNEQFF
TRBJ1-2 TRBV5-6 CASSLGQPLGYTF
TRBJ1-2 TRBV20-1 CSPRGTYGYTF